The source of this TCR beta chain is a study of blood T cell repertoires in COVID-19 (dated by TCRdb to 2018 to 2021). In terms of the full investigation: Samples from collaborators originated in the United States, Italy and Spain and spanned both the acute and convalescent phases of COVID-19. The material from the prospective study consisted of cDNA or gDNA derived from T cells, B-cell-depleted T cells, or PBMCs. Subjects who had been exposed to COVID-19, were actively infected with it, or had recovered from it provided the deeply sampled blood TCRbeta repertoires that made up the dataset. The repertoires were made available in a free public database intended to serve as a resource for research on the immune response to SARS-CoV-2. Samples came from the ongoing ImmuneRACE study (first 160 participants) plus 1,254 subjects from 6 global collaborators. Nearly every sample came with metadata listing a de-identified subject ID, COVID-19 status, age in years and sex. HLA class I and class II types, where available, came from metadata supplied by the sample provider rather than from assay-based typing. Paper-wide results and their limitations: How much clinical and demographic metadata was included differed by source and by participant, and the metadata was provided uncurated.

TCRbeta CDR3 regions were amplified from genomic DNA by means of the immunoSEQ Assay, a bias-controlled multiplex PCR. As for the original processing: Within the assay, amplification of reference gene primers was used to estimate how many nucleated cells each sample contained. Sequence reads were collapsed and filtered to measure the absolute abundance of every unique TCRbeta CDR3 rearrangement. Productive Simpson clonality was computed per sample as the square root of Simpson's diversity index over productive rearrangements. TCRdb took over this immuneACCESS table, retaining in-frame rearrangements with V and J assigned. Such tables are incomplete; in checked studies, under half of the missing clones stem from an unresolved V gene, and the remainder is unexplained. The DNA was the basis for D and trimming; V, J and clone size are from that table. The sample yields about 100,000 clones; just over 85% were counted once. 5% of the sample comes from the top ten.

The collaborating institutions used their own protocols to collect whole blood in K2EDTA tubes. For TCRbeta analysis, collaborator samples were shipped as frozen whole blood, as isolated PBMCs, or as DNA extracted from either sample type. Note on this clone: The antigen it binds to is not known. Per-base qualities were not stored, and no clone one base away is much larger.

The sample taken for sequencing was peripheral blood. The clonotype comes from a human donor in a cohort sampled during active COVID-19.

The CDR3 protein is CASSIAGIPDTQYF. The nucleotide sequence reads as follows: TGTGCCAGCAGCATAGCGGGAATTCCAGATACGCAGTATTTT. The chain employs TRBV6-2 or TRBV6-3 and TRBJ2-3; 8 bases in between match TRBD2. V ends up 6 bases short and J 4 bases short, with an unmatched junction base count of 6. The germline V gene specifies MNHEY as CDR1 and SVGEGT as CDR2. Spanning cysteine to phenylalanine, the CDR3 consists of 14 amino acids. Only CDR3 DNA is held: 42 bases, read in frame from base 1.